The rows below give T cell receptor beta chains drawn from one sample of a study of blood T cells in healthy people across ages. TCRdb recomputed calls from the 5' RACE reads with MiXCR, one row per CDR3 protein. The data hold about 1 million distinct CDR3 sequences, with 40% to 50% observed a single time. The material sequenced was blood. These receptors all stem from a woman aged 55-70 years in good health. CDR3s include the opening cysteine and the closing phenylalanine or tryptophan. A D gene is named only where the DNA matches it firmly. Where a row states a size, it is once, few, many or the class of an expanded clone; other rows omit it.

D: .
J: TRBJ2-7
size: .
V: TRBV5-1
DNA: TGCGCCAGCAACAACGGCAATGAGCAGTACTTC
CDR3: CASNNGNEQYF

D: .
J: TRBJ2-1
size: .
V: TRBV11-2
DNA: TGTGCCAGCACCGGGACCACCTCCTACAATGAGCAGTTCTTC
CDR3: CASTGTTSYNEQFF

D: .
J: TRBJ1-1
size: .
V: TRBV20-1
DNA: TGCAGTGCTAGAGATAACGAGGGCATCGCTGAAGCTTTCTTT
CDR3: CSARDNEGIAEAFF

D: .
J: TRBJ2-7
size: .
V: TRBV20-1
DNA: TGCAGTGCTAGGGGGGGACAGAATTTCTACGAGCAGTACTTC
CDR3: CSARGGQNFYEQYF

D: TRBD1
J: TRBJ2-5
size: .
V: TRBV4-1
DNA: TGCGCCAGCAGCAACCGACAGGGTGGCGTGGAGCAGTACTTC
CDR3: CASSNRQGGVEQYF

D: .
J: TRBJ2-5
size: few
V: TRBV28
DNA: TGTGCCAGCACCCTCTCAGGGGTGTTGGGAGAGACCCAGTACTTC
CDR3: CASTLSGVLGETQYF

D: TRBD1
J: TRBJ2-7
size: .
V: TRBV20-1
DNA: TGCAGTGCTAATGAAAGGGGGCGCGGTGTTTACGAGCAGTACTTC
CDR3: CSANERGRGVYEQYF

D: .
J: TRBJ2-1
size: few
V: TRBV20-1
DNA: TGCAGTGCTAGAGGCTCCTACTTCTACAATGAGCAGTTCTTC
CDR3: CSARGSYFYNEQFF

D: .
J: TRBJ2-7
size: few
V: TRBV6-5
DNA: TGTGCCAACTTTTCCGGACACCCGAGGGGGAATTCCTACGAGCAGTACTTC
CDR3: CANFSGHPRGNSYEQYF

D: .
J: TRBJ1-5
size: few
V: TRBV6-1
DNA: TGTGCCAGCGGAGGGGGGGCTCTTCAGCCCCAGCATTTT
CDR3: CASGGGALQPQHF

D: TRBD2
J: TRBJ2-7
size: .
V: TRBV11-2
DNA: TGTGCCAGCAGCTTAGTCTGGTCGGGAGGGTACGAGCAGTACTTC
CDR3: CASSLVWSGGYEQYF

D: .
J: TRBJ2-6
size: few
V: TRBV4-2
DNA: TGTGCCAGCAGCCAAGATGATGGGGGTGGTGGGGCCAACGTCCCGACTTTC
CDR3: CASSQDDGGGGANVPTF

D: .
J: TRBJ1-6
size: few
V: TRBV10-3
DNA: TGTGCCATCAGTGAGGGGAGGGTCGGATATAATTCACCCCTCCACTTT
CDR3: CAISEGRVGYNSPLHF

D: TRBD1
J: TRBJ1-2
size: .
V: TRBV4-2
DNA: TGTGCCAGCAGCCGGGGGACAGAAGATGGCTACACCTTC
CDR3: CASSRGTEDGYTF

D: .
J: TRBJ2-3
size: .
V: TRBV20-1
DNA: TGCAGTGCTGGTCCCATTACAGATACGCAGTATTTT
CDR3: CSAGPITDTQYF

D: TRBD2
J: TRBJ2-5
size: few
V: TRBV15
DNA: TGTGCCACCAGCAGAGATCTGACTAGCGGGACGAAAGAGACCCAGTACTTC
CDR3: CATSRDLTSGTKETQYF

D: TRBD1
J: TRBJ1-2
size: .
V: TRBV6-5
DNA: TGTGCCAGCAGCTACGGACAGGGTTACCTCTATGGCTACACCTTC
CDR3: CASSYGQGYLYGYTF

D: TRBD1
J: TRBJ2-7
size: .
V: TRBV9
DNA: TGTGCCAGCAGCGTAGAAGCTGGACAGGGTCTCGACGAGCAGTACTTC
CDR3: CASSVEAGQGLDEQYF

D: TRBD2
J: TRBJ2-3
size: .
V: TRBV9
DNA: TGTGCCAGCAGCGTAGCGGGGGGGCCCCCAGATACGCAGTATTTT
CDR3: CASSVAGGPPDTQYF

D: .
J: TRBJ2-1
size: many
V: TRBV25-1
DNA: TGTGCCAGCAGTAGACAGAATTACAATGAGCAGTTCTTC
CDR3: CASSRQNYNEQFF

D: .
J: TRBJ1-1
size: .
V: TRBV5-4
DNA: TGTGCCAGCAGCTTGGGGCCGGTTGGGGTAGACACTGAAGCTTTCTTT
CDR3: CASSLGPVGVDTEAFF

D: .
J: TRBJ1-2
size: few
V: TRBV9
DNA: TGTGCCAGCAGCCCGAATAACTATGGCTACACCTTC
CDR3: CASSPNNYGYTF

D: TRBD2
J: TRBJ2-3
size: few
V: TRBV18
DNA: TGTGCCAGCTCAAAGCGGGAGCGCACAGATACGCAGTATTTT
CDR3: CASSKRERTDTQYF

D: TRBD2
J: TRBJ2-1
size: .
V: TRBV29-1
DNA: TGCAGCGTTAATAGCGGGGGTGACAATGAGCAGTTCTTC
CDR3: CSVNSGGDNEQFF

D: TRBD2
J: TRBJ2-1
size: once
V: TRBV7-9
DNA: TGTGCCAGCAGCCCCGAGGCGGGACTAGCGGGAGTCTACAATGAGCAGTTCTTC
CDR3: CASSPEAGLAGVYNEQFF

D: TRBD2
J: TRBJ2-7
size: .
V: TRBV10-3
DNA: TGTGCCGCTGGGGGGACTAGCATAAACGAGCAGTACTTC
CDR3: CAAGGTSINEQYF

D: .
J: TRBJ2-2
size: few
V: TRBV1
DNA: TGCACCAGCAGCCAAGCTCTAGCGAGAGACGTTCAACGCACCGGGGAGCTGTTTTTT
CDR3: CTSSQALARDVQRTGELFF

D: .
J: TRBJ2-5
size: .
V: TRBV7-6
DNA: TGTGCCAGCAGCTTAGACTCGGGAGAGGGGGAGACCCAGTACTTC
CDR3: CASSLDSGEGETQYF

D: TRBD2
J: TRBJ2-1
size: .
V: TRBV7-3
DNA: TGTGCCAGCAGCATTAGCGGGAAGAATGAGCAGTTCTTC
CDR3: CASSISGKNEQFF

D: .
J: TRBJ2-3
size: few
V: TRBV20-1
DNA: TGCAGTGCTAGGGATCCAACGCGGGGCACAGATACGCAGTATTTT
CDR3: CSARDPTRGTDTQYF

D: .
J: TRBJ2-3
size: .
V: TRBV5-1
DNA: TGCGCCAGCAGCTTATGGACAGGAGGGGGCACAGATACGCAGTATTTT
CDR3: CASSLWTGGGTDTQYF

D: .
J: TRBJ2-7
size: .
V: TRBV20-1
DNA: TGCAGTGCTAGAGTGTCGGACAAGCAGTACTTC
CDR3: CSARVSDKQYF

D: .
J: TRBJ2-7
size: few
V: TRBV6-5
DNA: TGTGCCAGCAGTGACCGGGACAAGCCCTACGAGCAGTACTTC
CDR3: CASSDRDKPYEQYF

D: .
J: TRBJ2-1
size: few
V: TRBV11-1
DNA: TGTGCCAGCAGCTTAAAGGCAGGGGCCAATGAGCAGTTCTTC
CDR3: CASSLKAGANEQFF

D: .
J: TRBJ2-2
size: .
V: TRBV5-6
DNA: TGTGCCAGCAGCTTGGAGCTGACAGGGAACACCGGGGAGCTGTTTTTT
CDR3: CASSLELTGNTGELFF

D: .
J: TRBJ2-3
size: few
V: TRBV20-1
DNA: TGCAGTGCTAGCCCTAGCACAGATACGCAGTATTTT
CDR3: CSASPSTDTQYF

D: .
J: TRBJ2-5
size: many
V: TRBV6-5
DNA: TGTGCCAGCAGCTCAGGGCAGGGGGAGACCCAGTACTTC
CDR3: CASSSGQGETQYF

D: TRBD2
J: TRBJ2-1
size: .
V: TRBV20-1
DNA: TGCAGTGCTAGAGGGGGGGGGACTAGCCCCCACAATGAGCAGTTCTTC
CDR3: CSARGGGTSPHNEQFF

D: .
J: TRBJ2-1
size: .
V: TRBV6-4
DNA: TGTGCCAGCAGTGAAAGGACTAAGTACAATGAGCAGTTCTTC
CDR3: CASSERTKYNEQFF

D: TRBD1
J: TRBJ2-7
size: .
V: TRBV27
DNA: TGTGCCAGTATCTGGACAGGGTCCTACGAGCAGTACTTC
CDR3: CASIWTGSYEQYF

D: .
J: TRBJ2-5
size: .
V: TRBV20-1
DNA: TGCAGTGCTACCAGCGGAGAGACCCAGTACTTC
CDR3: CSATSGETQYF

D: .
J: TRBJ2-7
size: few
V: TRBV20-1
DNA: TGCAGTGCACAACCTAGCTGGCGTCTCAACGAGCAGTACTTC
CDR3: CSAQPSWRLNEQYF

D: TRBD1
J: TRBJ1-4
size: .
V: TRBV5-4
DNA: TGTGCCAGCAGCTTGGATCTACAGGGGCCATTAGGCGAAAAACTGTTTTTT
CDR3: CASSLDLQGPLGEKLFF

D: .
J: TRBJ2-7
size: few
V: TRBV12-3/TRBV12-4
DNA: TGTGCCAGCAGTCCGCCGACAGCCTCCTACGAGCAGTACTTC
CDR3: CASSPPTASYEQYF

D: .
J: TRBJ1-1
size: .
V: TRBV10-3
DNA: TGTGCCACCAAGGTCAGGGAGAACACTGAAGCTTTCTTT
CDR3: CATKVRENTEAFF

D: .
J: TRBJ1-1
size: .
V: TRBV4-1
DNA: TGCGCCAGCAGCCCGGGACGGGGCCCGTCGGGCACTGAAGCTTTCTTT
CDR3: CASSPGRGPSGTEAFF